This T cell receptor (beta chain) was recorded in a study of CD8+ T cells in alopecia areata. CDR3 length: 13 residues. V lost 5 bases to trimming and J lost 6 bases; unmatched junction nucleotides: 3. Germline values: CDR1 FNHDT, CDR2 SITEND (reference sequence). It was with CD4, CD8alpha, NKG2D, NKG2ACE and other markers that pooled cutaneous lymph node cells were sorted. It was cDNA, reverse transcribed from extracted RNA, that served as the sequencing template. TCRdb's copy holds only in-frame clones and misses some; the assay was immunoSEQ multiplex PCR. The sample shows over 250,000 clones, none of them appearing just once. Study outcomes and limitations: TCR sharing across patients was less clear than in mice, possibly HLA-related.

Remarks on this clone: What it binds is unknown. Germline and genes here are mouse. Read data end 4 residues before the CDR3 end; the end is taken from the germline J gene.

The V call is TRBV19, the J call TRBJ2-1, with 9 bases fitting TRBD1. The sample consisted of CD4+ T cells sorted from a lymph node. The sequence was obtained from a C3H/HeJ mouse with alopecia areata. The mouse line has the MHC haplotype H2-k. The sequenced part of the CDR3 DNA is TGTGCCAGCAGACCGGGACAGGGTGCT. As protein: CASRPGQGA. The whole CDR3 reads CASRPGQGAEQFF.